The rows below give T cell receptor beta chains drawn from one sample of a study of blood T cell repertoires in COVID-19. Repertoires were generated with immunoSEQ multiplex PCR, while TCRdb's copy carries only in-frame clones and drops some. The repertoire holds some 100,000 clones, with approximately 87% as singletons. Sequencing was carried out using peripheral blood. The receptors come from a woman aged 25 to 39 with acute or convalescent COVID-19. Each CDR3 is given with its conserved first and last residue.

V gene,CDR3 length,CDR3 protein
TRBV6-5,15,CASDYYREPFNGYTF
TRBV6-5,14,CASILGRGNTEAFF
TRBV29-1,13,CSARGGASYGYTF
TRBV2,14,CASSDQGQGQPQHF
TRBV6-5,10,CASSPREQYF
TRBV2,15,CASSEISGNNSPLHF
TRBV23-1,16,CASSQSERYSNQPQHF
TRBV9,14,CASSVEGRLYGYTF
TRBV11-2,13,CASSSKEKSIQYF
TRBV7-9,15,CASSSTSGSGNTIYF
TRBV7-2,16,CASSPWGGTGVDEQFF
TRBV7-9,15,CASSSKDRGSYEQYF
TRBV5-1,14,CASSRGGSTYEQYF
TRBV7-9,13,CASSPMDRHEQYF
TRBV3-1/TRBV3-2,15,CASSRSTAGGYEQYF
TRBV6-2/TRBV6-3,16,CASSYLASGRRGEQYF
TRBV3-1/TRBV3-2,14,CASSQDRGYYEQYF
TRBV5-1,15,CASSIGGGSGEKLFF
TRBV28,16,CASSLGISQGFYEQYF
TRBV6-5,11,CASTARETQYF
TRBV6-5,14,CASRDSGGTDTQYF
TRBV5-1,13,CASSQGSRDEQYF
TRBV10-3,12,CAISDRRLEAFF
TRBV2,13,CASRQQGTYGYTF
TRBV28,16,CASSLSWTTSNQPQHF
TRBV24-1,15,CATSDLLDRGGEQYF
TRBV6-5,14,CASLDRGLSTEAFF
TRBV5-6,12,CASSLVAGAPYF
TRBV5-1,13,CASSSGGTEGYTF
TRBV5-7,14,CASSSFRDTYGYTF
TRBV5-1,17,CASSAGPGLAGTDTQYF